This is a list of T cell receptor beta chains from one sample in a study of T cells in Graves' hyperthyroidism and ophthalmopathy. TCRdb re-derived calls from the multiplex PCR reads in MiXCR, one entry per CDR3 protein. The sample comprises approximately 400,000 distinct CDR3 sequences, more than 15% of which are singletons, and 13% to 15% rests with the top ten. Sequences were obtained from blood. The origin of the receptors is a woman between 18 and 29 years old with Graves' hyperthyroidism. CDR3s include the opening cysteine and the closing phenylalanine or tryptophan. The D gene is left open where the match is weak. Size is stated for part of the rows, as once, few or many counts, or as a class when the clone is expanded.

J	V	D	size	DNA	CDR3
TRBJ2-2	TRBV3-1	TRBD2	many	TGTGCCAGCAGCCAAGTTGGTAGCGGGAGAGAGACCGGGGAGCTGTTTTTT	CASSQVGSGRETGELFF
TRBJ1-4	TRBV28	NA	NA	TGTGCCAGCAGTCGGGGGGACGTTTCGGAAAAACTGTTTTTT	CASSRGDVSEKLFF
TRBJ2-1	TRBV20-1	NA	many	TGCAGTGCTAGAGAACCCCCACAATATGAGCAGTTCTTC	CSAREPPQYEQFF
TRBJ2-3	TRBV7-9	TRBD2	NA	TGTGCCAGCACCATCCCTTACGGCTCTAGCGGGGGACCCACAGATACGCAGTATTTT	CASTIPYGSSGGPTDTQYF
TRBJ1-4	TRBV13	NA	few	TGTGCCAGCAGCAACCTCCGGGGCGAAAAACTGTTTTTT	CASSNLRGEKLFF
TRBJ1-1	TRBV5-1	NA	many	TGCGCCAGCAGCTTCGAGGGCTTACGGGAGAACACTGAAGCTTTCTTT	CASSFEGLRENTEAFF
TRBJ1-5	TRBV20-1	NA	few	TGCAGTGCTAGAGCGGTGACAGAGAATCAGCCCCAGCATTTT	CSARAVTENQPQHF
TRBJ2-7	TRBV4-2	TRBD1	few	TGTGCCAGCAGCCAAGTAGGACAGGCCAGCTCCTACGAGCAGTACTTC	CASSQVGQASSYEQYF
TRBJ1-2	TRBV25-1	NA	NA	TGTGCCAGCAGTGAATTCCCGGGTACGGATTACTATGGCTACACCTTC	CASSEFPGTDYYGYTF
TRBJ1-2	TRBV13	NA	many	TGTGCCAGCAGCTTAGGAAAAACCTGGGGCTATGGCTACACCTTC	CASSLGKTWGYGYTF
TRBJ2-1	TRBV7-8	TRBD2	NA	TGTGCCAGCAGCTCTGCTATAGGACTAGCGGGGGGCAATGAGCAGTTCTTC	CASSSAIGLAGGNEQFF
TRBJ2-3	TRBV20-1	NA	many	TGCAGTGCTAGAGATCTCGGGGAAAACACAGATACGCAGTATTTT	CSARDLGENTDTQYF
TRBJ1-5	TRBV25-1	NA	NA	TGTGCCAGCAGTGAACCGGGGCCCGGCAATCAGCCCCAGCATTTT	CASSEPGPGNQPQHF
TRBJ1-2	TRBV5-1	NA	many	TGCGCCAGCAGCTCGGGTGGGGCCTATGGCTACACCTTC	CASSSGGAYGYTF
TRBJ2-3	TRBV5-4	NA	NA	TGTGCCAGCAGCTTGGCCCCGAACACAGATACGCAGTATTTT	CASSLAPNTDTQYF
TRBJ1-1	TRBV20-1	NA	many	TGCAGTGCTAGAGATGGTGGGGGTGACACTGAAGCTTTCTTT	CSARDGGGDTEAFF
TRBJ1-6	TRBV3-1	NA	NA	TGTGCCAGCAATGTGGCAGGGAATTCACCCCTCCACTTT	CASNVAGNSPLHF
TRBJ2-5	TRBV18	TRBD2	few	TGTGCCAGCTCGTTGACTAGCGAGATATCACGCGGAGAGACCCAGTACTTC	CASSLTSEISRGETQYF
TRBJ2-3	TRBV6-1	TRBD2	NA	TGTGCCAGCAAGTCGACTAGCCTCACCGTGGATACGCAGTATTTT	CASKSTSLTVDTQYF
TRBJ2-7	TRBV10-3	NA	many	TGTGCCATCAGTGCCCAACCACCCGCCTACGAGCAGTACTTC	CAISAQPPAYEQYF
TRBJ2-7	TRBV20-1	TRBD2	few	TGCAGTGCTAGAGATACTAGCGGGGGTTCCTACGAGCAGTACTTC	CSARDTSGGSYEQYF
TRBJ1-4	TRBV4-1	NA	few	TGCGCCAGCAGCCAAGTTGGGGGGGGTGAAAAACTGTTTTTT	CASSQVGGGEKLFF
TRBJ2-3	TRBV20-1	TRBD2	NA	TGCAGTGCTAGCTTCGGACTAGCGGGAGACTCAGATACGCAGTATTTT	CSASFGLAGDSDTQYF
TRBJ2-3	TRBV19	TRBD2	NA	TGTGCCAGTCAAAGCGGGGGAACAGATACGCAGTATTTT	CASQSGGTDTQYF
TRBJ1-1	TRBV6-1	NA	many	TGTGCCAGCACCAAGAACACTGAAGCTTTCTTT	CASTKNTEAFF
TRBJ2-5	TRBV7-2	NA	NA	TGTGCCAGCAGCTTAGCGTCTGCAGGAGAGACCCAGTACTTC	CASSLASAGETQYF
TRBJ2-7	TRBV10-2	TRBD2	many	TGCGCCAGCAGGGGACTAGCGGAAGATGGGCAGTACTTC	CASRGLAEDGQYF
TRBJ2-5	TRBV28	NA	many	TGTGCCAGCAGTTTTATGGGGGGCCGAGAGACCCAGTACTTC	CASSFMGGRETQYF
TRBJ1-5	TRBV4-2	NA	NA	TGTGCCAGCAGCCAAGGGAGTAATAGCAATCAGCCCCAGCATTTT	CASSQGSNSNQPQHF
TRBJ1-4	TRBV19	TRBD1	few	TGTGCCAGTACCCTTCAGGGGGTTGGCGAAAAACTGTTTTTT	CASTLQGVGEKLFF
TRBJ2-5	TRBV7-9	TRBD1	few	TGTGCCAGCAGCGAAACCGGGACAGCCTCTCAAGAGACCCAGTACTTC	CASSETGTASQETQYF
TRBJ2-2	TRBV19	NA	NA	TGTGCCAGTAGTATAGAGACGAACACCGGGGAGCTGTTTTTT	CASSIETNTGELFF
TRBJ2-1	TRBV6-1	NA	few	TGTGCCAGCAGTGAAGCGCTTATGGGACCCCGCGAGCAGTTCTTC	CASSEALMGPREQFF
TRBJ1-2	TRBV6-5	TRBD1	many	TGTGCCAGCAGTTCTTGGACAGGGGCCAACTATGGCTACACCTTC	CASSSWTGANYGYTF
TRBJ2-1	TRBV7-8	TRBD2	few	TGTGCCAGCAGCCCTCCTGGTTGGCGGGAGGCCCACAATGAGCAGTTCTTC	CASSPPGWREAHNEQFF
TRBJ1-1	TRBV20-1	NA	once	TGCAGTGCTAGAGAGGACGGGAGGAGGGGCACTGAAGCTTTCTTT	CSAREDGRRGTEAFF
TRBJ1-1	TRBV4-3	NA	many	TGCGCCAGCAGCCCACAGGTCCCCATGAACACTGAAGCTTTCTTT	CASSPQVPMNTEAFF
TRBJ2-3	TRBV9	TRBD1	NA	TGTGCCAGCAGCTCCGGGACAGACTACACAGATACGCAGTATTTT	CASSSGTDYTDTQYF
TRBJ2-3	TRBV24-1	TRBD2	NA	TGTGCCACCAGTGACCTTAGCGGGATTGGCACAGATACGCAGTATTTT	CATSDLSGIGTDTQYF
TRBJ1-1	TRBV5-1	NA	NA	TGCGCCAGCAGCTTGGCAGGGGACGGAGAAGCTTTCTTT	CASSLAGDGEAFF
TRBJ2-1	TRBV18	NA	many	TGTGCCAGCTCAGGGGGAGGCGATGAGCAGTTCTTC	CASSGGGDEQFF
TRBJ1-2	TRBV20-1	TRBD1	NA	TGCAGTGCTGGGACAGGGGGCTCCGGCGACTATGGCTACACCTTC	CSAGTGGSGDYGYTF